Below, 16 T cell receptor beta chains from the same sample are listed, as sequenced in a study of CD8 T cells in ankylosing spondylitis. The study's findings and limits: There was a TCR beta motif, made of several highly homologous variants, that appeared characteristic of ankylosing spondylitis blood.

TCRdb re-derived calls from the 5' RACE reads in MiXCR, one entry per CDR3 protein. The data show about 800,000 distinct CDR3 sequences, with about 10% seen just once and 0.51% held by the top ten. For these receptors, no antigen is known. Sample: blood, either unsorted or a sorted T cell fraction (not recorded which). The receptors originated from a male donor with ankylosing spondylitis.

This clonotype was counted only a few times. The V call is TRBV4-3, the J call TRBJ2-2; D could derive from TRBD1 or TRBD2 (6 bases each). Trimming took 3 bases from V and 3 from J, leaving 14 bases between them. The CDR3 contains 16 residues. Germline values: CDR1 LGHNA, CDR2 YSLEER. CDR3 sequence (DNA): TGCGCCAGCAGCCAGGGGGGCGGGGCGTACACCGGGGAGCTGTTTTTT. Translating it yields CASSQGGGAYTGELFF.

The V and J genes are TRBV6-2 or TRBV6-3 and TRBJ2-3; 10 nucleotides align to TRBD2. Germline V gene sequence: CDR1 MNHEY, CDR2 SVGEGT. The CDR3 spans 17 residues. The V segment lost 4 bases and the J segment 4 bases; nucleotides outside the gene matches: 11. The chain's CDR3 is CASSFQAGGPVPDTQYF. CDR3 DNA: TGTGCCAGCAGTTTCCAAGCGGGGGGGCCAGTTCCAGATACGCAGTATTTT.

This clonotype was seen ten or more times. The chain links TRBV4-3 to TRBJ1-3; D perhaps matches TRBD1 (6 bases). Per the germline V gene, CDR1 is LGHNA and CDR2 is YSLEER. Deletions cut 3 bases from V and 2 bases from J, with 8 bases between. The CDR3 loop spans 14 amino acids. CDR3 sequence (DNA): TGCGCCAGCAGCCATAGGACAGCTGGAAACACCATATATTTT. Translation gives CASSHRTAGNTIYF.

This clonotype was seen at least ten times. This chain joins TRBV5-1 and TRBJ1-1; D is perhaps TRBD1 (5 bases). The CDR3 is 15 amino acids. The germline V and J ends were trimmed by 3 bases and 0 bases, with 12 bases remaining between them. CDR1 SGHRS and CDR2 YFSETQ come from the germline V gene. CDR3: CASSSQLTVNTEAFF. The CDR3 nucleotides are TGCGCCAGCAGCTCCCAATTGACAGTGAACACTGAAGCTTTCTTT.

The chain couples TRBV27 to TRBJ1-1; D possibly corresponds to TRBD1 (5 bases). The CDR3 extends over 13 amino acids. Germline CDR1 and CDR2: MNHEY and SMNVEV (reference sequence). The V gene lost 7 bases and the J gene lost 1 base, with 10 bases spanning the gap. CDR3 region: CASIAGPNTEAFF. CDR3 bases: TGTGCCAGCATCGCAGGGCCGAACACTGAAGCTTTCTTT.

In its sample, this clonotype was seen many times. The V call is TRBV29-1, the J call TRBJ1-2, with D perhaps TRBD1 (6 bases). The germline V gene encodes CDR1 SQVTM and CDR2 ANQGSEA. The V end was cut by 0 bases, the J end by 3 bases, with 8 bases between. The CDR3 is 13 residues long. The CDR3 reads CSVEDPGDYGYTF. CDR3 coding DNA: TGCAGCGTTGAAGATCCAGGGGACTATGGCTACACCTTC.

The J gene is TRBJ2-5, the V gene TRBV18, with D possibly TRBD1 on 5 matching bases. CDR1 and CDR2 (germline): KGHSH, LQKENI. This CDR3 has 15 residues. Between the trimmed V and J ends, which lost 2 bases and 5 bases, there was a span of 15 bases. The CDR3 bases are TGTGCCAGCTCACCAAGTGGAAGGGGATCGGAGACCCAGTACTTC. Its protein is CASSPSGRGSETQYF.

The table lists this clonotype with many counts. This chain connects TRBV4-3 to TRBJ1-1, with TRBD1 as a possible D gene (5 bases). V was cut by 4 bases and J by 0 bases, with 12 bases left in between. The V gene's germline CDR1 is LGHNA and CDR2 YSLEER. This CDR3 has 15 residues. The CDR3 loop is CASSRSTDLNTEAFF. The CDR3 DNA sequence: TGCGCCAGCAGCCGTTCGACAGACCTGAACACTGAAGCTTTCTTT.

This clonotype was counted between two and nine times. The chain uses TRBV27 and TRBJ1-5; D possibly corresponds to TRBD1 (6 bases). V was trimmed by 5 bases and J by 4 bases, leaving 12 bases between them. CDR1 and CDR2 from the germline V gene are MNHEY and SMNVEV (reference sequence). The CDR3 is made up of 14 amino acids. In nucleotides, the CDR3 is TGTGCCAGCAGTGGGGTCAGGGGTAATCAGCCCCAGCATTTT. Its protein is CASSGVRGNQPQHF.

This clonotype was seen ten or more times. The genes are TRBV5-1 and TRBJ2-7; 8 bases are a match to TRBD1. Germline lookup yields CDR1 SGHRS and CDR2 YFSETQ. The ends lost 2 bases at V and 12 bases at J; junction bases unmatched: 13. The CDR3 extends over 14 amino acids. The CDR3 reads CASSFGTGGAPSYF. CDR3 DNA: TGCGCCAGCAGCTTCGGGACAGGCGGCGCGCCTTCGTACTTC.

This chain joins TRBV6-5 and TRBJ2-3, with D possibly being TRBD2 (5 bases). V was cut by 1 base and J by 5 bases, with 19 bases left in between. This CDR3 spans 17 amino acids. Per the germline V gene, CDR1 is MNHEY and CDR2 is SVGAGI. The chain's CDR3 is CASSYLRVSSGIDTQYF. CDR3 sequence (DNA): TGTGCCAGCAGTTACTTACGGGTTTCGTCCGGGATAGATACGCAGTATTTT.

In its sample, this clonotype was seen a few times. The genes are TRBV10-3 and TRBJ2-5; TRBD2 might be the D (5 bases). Germline V CDR1 and CDR2: ENHRY, SYGVKD. V was cut by 3 bases and J by 4 bases, with 15 bases left in between. This CDR3 has 15 residues. Here the CDR3 reads CAISESLGEGETQYF. CDR3 DNA sequence: TGTGCCATCAGTGAATCCCTGGGAGAAGGAGAGACCCAGTACTTC.

The rearrangement uses TRBV20-1 and TRBJ1-6; perhaps TRBD1 as D (5 bases). V lost 3 bases and J lost 8, with 17 bases in between. CDR3 length: 15 residues. Germline assignment: CDR1 DFQATT and CDR2 SNEGSKA (reference sequence). Here the CDR3 reads CSARPHGATDSPLHF. DNA for the CDR3: TGCAGTGCTAGGCCCCATGGGGCAACGGATTCACCCCTCCACTTT.

This clonotype was picked up many times. The V gene is TRBV12-3 or TRBV12-4, the J gene TRBJ2-1; a possible D gene is TRBD2 (6 bases). Trimming cost V 6 bases and J 0 bases, with 12 bases left between them. The CDR3 is 15 residues long. CDR3 sequence: CASRRGGSSYNEQFF. In DNA, the CDR3 is TGTGCCAGCAGGCGGGGTGGAAGCTCCTACAATGAGCAGTTCTTC.

There are many counts of this clonotype. The rearrangement uses TRBV29-1 and TRBJ2-1, with 8 bases aligning to TRBD1. The germline V gene has CDR1 SQVTM and CDR2 ANQGSEA. V lost 7 bases and J lost 0; bases outside the gene matches: 8. CDR3 length: 15 residues. CDR3 in amino acids: CSASGGWSSYNEQFF. Written as DNA, the CDR3 is TGCAGCGCCTCAGGGGGCTGGAGCTCCTACAATGAGCAGTTCTTC.

This rearrangement joins TRBV6-1 to TRBJ1-2; 7 bases map to TRBD1. CDR3 length: 13 amino acids. The V and J ends lost 6 bases and 6 bases, in that order; junction bases with no gene match: 7. Germline values: CDR1 MNHNS, CDR2 SASEGT. CDR3 region: CASSRRDSDGYTF. In DNA, the CDR3 is TGTGCCAGCAGCCGACGGGACAGCGATGGCTACACCTTC.